This T cell receptor (beta chain) was documented in a study of regulatory T cells in long-lasting Graves disease. Arm-PCR of CDR3 regions and iRepertoire HTBI primers were used to build TCR beta libraries. TCRdb reanalysed the multiplex PCR reads using MiXCR and keeps one entry per CDR3 protein. The sample contains 240,000 or so distinct CDR3 sequences, roughly a fifth of which appear only once. This clonotype occurred many times. The CDR3 loop spans 13 amino acids. V lost 3 bases, J lost 5 bases, and 10 bases lay in between. The germline V gene encodes CDR1 DFQATT and CDR2 SNEGSKA (reference sequence). Documented time point: newly diagnosed GD, antithyroid drugs for less than 3 months. RNA from PBMCs was the source of the TCR library. An endocrinology department located in Xi'an, China, was where the patients came from.

This TCR derives from a female donor with Graves disease. The rearrangement links TRBV20-1 to TRBJ2-2, with D possibly matching TRBD2 (5 bases). The material was peripheral blood mononuclear cells (PBMCs), obtained at new diagnosis, from a patient treated with antithyroid drugs. CDR3 residues: CSARVSGTGELFF. In DNA, the CDR3 is TGCAGTGCTAGGGTCTCGGGAACCGGGGAGCTGTTTTTT.